This record covers a single T cell receptor beta chain. The source of the sample is a study of shared clonotypes between healthy human individuals. It was 200 ng DNA, tens of thousands of T cell genomes, that sorted-subset replicate PCRs used. Sequenced by immunoSEQ multiplex PCR; TCRdb stores in-frame clones only, minus some. Of millions of clones listed, approximately 95% are singletons. V was cut by 6 bases and J by 0 bases, with 11 bases left in between. Germline V CDR1 and CDR2: MDHEN, SYDVKM. The CDR3 sequence is 14 residues long. Free of recent acute infections or vaccinations, the donors were healthy HIV-negative adults.

The source of this sequence is a man younger than 35 in good health. Material for sequencing was naive CD4+ T cells sorted from blood. Noted subset: CD45RA+ positively selected. The genes are TRBV28 and TRBJ1-2; D not resolved. The CDR3 protein is CASREQIPNYGYTF. The CDR3 region has the DNA TGTGCCAGCAGGGAACAGATTCCTAACTATGGCTACACCTTC.